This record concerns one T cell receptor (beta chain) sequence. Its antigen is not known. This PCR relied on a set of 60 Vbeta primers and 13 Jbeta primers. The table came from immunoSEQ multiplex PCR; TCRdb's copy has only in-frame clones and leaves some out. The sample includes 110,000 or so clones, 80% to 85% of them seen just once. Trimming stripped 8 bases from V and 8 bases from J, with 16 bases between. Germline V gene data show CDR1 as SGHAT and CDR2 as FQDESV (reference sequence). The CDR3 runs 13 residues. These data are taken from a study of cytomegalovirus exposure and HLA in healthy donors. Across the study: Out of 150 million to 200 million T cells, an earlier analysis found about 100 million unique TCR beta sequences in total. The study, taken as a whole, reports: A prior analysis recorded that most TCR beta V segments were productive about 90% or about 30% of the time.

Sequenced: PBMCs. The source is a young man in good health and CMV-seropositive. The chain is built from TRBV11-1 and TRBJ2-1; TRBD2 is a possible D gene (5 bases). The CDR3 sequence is CASGTRRVDEQFF. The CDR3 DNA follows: TGTGCCAGCGGAACTCGGCGGGTGGATGAGCAGTTCTTC.